This TCR beta chain comes out of a study of blood T cell repertoires in COVID-19. Study in general: Some COVID-19 samples were acute and others convalescent; all came from the United States, Italy and Spain. Sources were T cells, B-cell-depleted T cells, or PBMCs; the material itself was cDNA or gDNA.

In the authors' methods: Counts of nucleated cells, estimated from reference gene primer amplification, were obtained. Clones were sequenced by immunoSEQ multiplex PCR, and TCRdb holds only the in-frame ones, with some missing. Clone size and V and J calls were adopted from that table, with D and trimming inferred from the DNA. There are 70,000 or so clones in the sample; roughly 87% occur only once, and roughly 6.1% lies in the top ten. Germline assignment: CDR1 MNHEY and CDR2 SVGAGI. The CDR3 extends over 12 amino acids. The V end was cut by 0 bases, the J end by 8 bases, with 7 bases between. This clone was found a few times.

The chain joins TRBV6-5 to TRBJ1-2; D may be TRBD1 (6 bases). The sequencing sample was made of peripheral blood. The TCR originated in a woman between 45 and 65 years old with acute or convalescent COVID-19. CDR3 protein: CASSYSGGGYTF. The CDR3 DNA follows: TGTGCCAGCAGTTACTCAGGGGGAGGCTACACCTTC.